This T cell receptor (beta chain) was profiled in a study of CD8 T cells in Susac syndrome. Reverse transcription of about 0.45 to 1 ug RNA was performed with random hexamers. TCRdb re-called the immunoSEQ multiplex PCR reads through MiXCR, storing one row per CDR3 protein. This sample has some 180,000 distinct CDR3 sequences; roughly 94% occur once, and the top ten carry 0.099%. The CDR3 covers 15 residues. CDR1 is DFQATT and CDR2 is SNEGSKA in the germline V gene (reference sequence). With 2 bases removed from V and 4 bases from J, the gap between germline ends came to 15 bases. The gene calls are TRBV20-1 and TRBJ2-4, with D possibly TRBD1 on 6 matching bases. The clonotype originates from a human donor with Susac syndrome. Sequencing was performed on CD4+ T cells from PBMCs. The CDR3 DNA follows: TGCAGTGCTAGACGCCCGGGACAAACAAAAAACATTCAGTACTTC. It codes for CSARRPGQTKNIQYF.